Given below is one T cell receptor beta chain in context. Its antigen is not identified. Use of 60 Vbeta and 13 Jbeta primers characterized the PCR. Data came from immunoSEQ multiplex PCR; TCRdb stores just in-frame clones and leaves some out. Its clone listing holds over 150,000 clones. Germline V gene sequence: CDR1 LGHNA, CDR2 YSLEER. The CDR3 runs to 16 residues. The germline V and J ends were trimmed by 5 bases and 0 bases, with 13 bases remaining between them. These data come from a study of cytomegalovirus exposure and HLA in healthy donors. Study conclusions and caveats: Later, an analysis showed that TCR beta chains associated with HLA were more clonally expanded than others that were equally common.

Sequenced input: PBMCs. The receptor was isolated from a boy younger than 18 in good health and CMV-seronegative. The chain links TRBV4-3 to TRBJ2-2, with a possible D match to TRBD1 (5 bases). CDR3 region: CASSSLGVSNTGELFF. The CDR3 DNA reads as TGCGCCAGCAGCTCCCTAGGGGTTTCGAACACCGGGGAGCTGTTTTTT.